A single sample is the source of the 20 T cell receptor beta chains below, sequenced in a study of blood T cell repertoires in COVID-19. Repertoires were generated with immunoSEQ multiplex PCR, while TCRdb's copy carries only in-frame clones and drops some. The sample has tens of thousands of clones; around four fifths are singletons. Sequenced sample: peripheral blood. The origin of the receptors is a man aged 40-55 years with acute or convalescent COVID-19.

The rearrangement links TRBV19 to TRBJ2-1, with 9 bases fitting TRBD1. Germline-derived CDR1 and CDR2 are LNHDA and SQIVND (reference sequence). Trimming at V came to 3 bases and at J to 2 bases, leaving 5 bases not matched to a gene. This CDR3 has 16 residues. CDR3 protein: CASSIHRGQAYNEQFF. CDR3 DNA sequence: TGTGCCAGTAGTATCCACAGGGGGCAAGCCTACAATGAGCAGTTCTTC.

The rearrangement uses TRBV3-1 (or the pseudogene TRBV3-2) and TRBJ1-2, with a weak D call TRBD1 (6 bases). V shed 1 base and J shed 5 bases, with 11 bases lying between them. Germline CDR1 LGHDT, CDR2 YNNKEL (reference sequence). The CDR3 has 14 amino acids. CDR3 in amino acids: CASSQARGGYGYTF. CDR3 nucleotide sequence: TGTGCCAGCAGCCAAGCCAGGGGAGGGTATGGCTACACCTTC.

This clone was recorded a few times. The J gene is TRBJ1-1, the V gene TRBV18; D call uncertain. Trimming stripped 1 base from V and 0 bases from J, with 9 bases between. The germline V gene has CDR1 KGHSH and CDR2 LQKENI. The CDR3 runs to 15 residues. CDR3 nucleotides: TGTGCCAGCTCACCACTGGCGGATATGAACACTGAAGCTTTCTTT. This gives the protein CASSPLADMNTEAFF.

V and J are TRBV5-1 and TRBJ2-2; no clear D. Germline V CDR1 and CDR2: SGHRS, YFSETQ. With 4 bases removed from V and 6 bases from J, the gap between germline ends came to 16 bases. This CDR3 region has 15 residues. CDR3 DNA: TGCGCCAGCAGCCTACCCTCCGGCAGCGCCGGGGAGCTGTTTTTT. Translated: CASSLPSGSAGELFF.

In DNA, the CDR3 is TGTGCCAGTAGAACATCCGGGAGTCAGCATGGCTACACCTTC. Translating it yields CASRTSGSQHGYTF. The chain recombines TRBV19 with TRBJ1-2; no definite D call. Germline lookup yields CDR1 LNHDA and CDR2 SQIVND (reference sequence). The CDR3 spans 14 residues. Trimming left V 6 bases short and J 6 bases short, with 17 bases between. Looking up the rest from reference TRBV19 and TRBJ1-2 gives the full variable domain: DGGITQSPKYLFRKEGQNVTLSCEQNLNHDAMYWYRQDPGQGLRLIYYSQIVNDFQKGDIAEGYSVSREKKESFPLTVTSAQKNPTAFYLCASRTSGSQHGYTFGSGTRLTVV.

V usage is TRBV28 and J usage is TRBJ2-5, with TRBD1 matching over 7 bases. CDR1 is MDHEN, CDR2 SYDVKM, per germline. The CDR3 is 13 amino acids. Unmatched junction bases numbered 10, after V lost 2 bases and J lost 13 bases. The CDR3 DNA is TGTGCCAGCAGTTTAATACAGCCGGGACAGCCGTACTTC. Translation gives CASSLIQPGQPYF. Variable domain in full (rest from reference TRBV28 and TRBJ2-5): DVKVTQSSRYLVKRTGEKVFLECVQDMDHENMFWYRQDPGLGLRLIYFSYDVKMKEKGDIPEGYSVSREKKERFSLILESASTNQTSMYLCASSLIQPGQPYFGPGTRLLVL.

V gene TRBV6-2 or TRBV6-3 combines with J gene TRBJ1-4; TRBD1 might be the D (6 bases). The germline gives CDR1 MNHEY, CDR2 SVGEGT. The CDR3 runs 14 residues. Deletions cut 6 bases from V and 8 bases from J, with 16 bases between. In DNA form, the CDR3 reads TGTGCCAGCAGCGCGATGACAGGCCAAGAAAAACTGTTTTTT. Protein: CASSAMTGQEKLFF.

This clone was recorded a few times. The genes are TRBV30 and TRBJ1-5, with no clear D. Between the trimmed V and J ends, which lost 0 bases and 9 bases, there was a span of 9 bases. Germline loops: CDR1 GTSNPN, CDR2 SVGIG (reference sequence). This CDR3 is built from 12 residues. The CDR3 nucleotides read TGTGCCTGGAGTGTTGGAGTCGGGCCCCAGCATTTT. Its protein is CAWSVGVGPQHF. Variable domain in full (rest from reference TRBV30 and TRBJ1-5): SQTIHQWPATLVQPVGSPLSLECTVEGTSNPNLYWYRQAAGRGLQLLFYSVGIGQISSEVPQNLSASRPQDRQFILSSKKLLLSDSGFYLCAWSVGVGPQHFGDGTRLSIL.

J is TRBJ2-7 and V is TRBV4-1; 11 bases agree with TRBD2. With V trimmed by 4 bases and J by 5 bases, 13 bases remained unmatched. Germline V CDR1 and CDR2: MGHRA, YSYEKL. The CDR3 extends over 17 amino acids. The CDR3 loop reads CASSRTRIAGGLDEQYF. The CDR3 DNA is TGCGCCAGCAGCCGGACCAGAATAGCGGGGGGGCTTGACGAGCAGTACTTC.

The chain is built from TRBV6-6 and TRBJ1-2; perhaps TRBD1 as D (6 bases). The germline V gene has CDR1 MNHNY and CDR2 SVGAGI (reference sequence). Trimming removed 2 bases at V and 8 bases at J, with 18 bases between. The CDR3 spans 15 residues. This CDR3 reads CASSYAPGVDQGYTF. CDR3 DNA sequence: TGTGCCAGCAGTTACGCGCCAGGGGTCGATCAGGGCTACACCTTC.

This chain joins TRBV5-5 and TRBJ2-1; 9 bases map to TRBD2. Germline CDR1 is SGHKS and CDR2 is YYEKEE (reference sequence). V trimming: 4 bases; J trimming: 4 bases; junction bases outside the gene matches: 9. The CDR3 runs to 16 residues. CDR3 amino acids: CASSPTGTSTYNEQFF. The CDR3 DNA reads TGTGCCAGCAGCCCAACCGGGACTAGCACTTACAATGAGCAGTTCTTC.

This clone has only a few counts. This chain joins TRBV6-4 and TRBJ1-1, with D tentatively TRBD1 (6 bases). This CDR3 comprises 16 residues. The germline V gene has CDR1 MRHNA and CDR2 SNTAGT. Trimming pared 11 bases from V and 0 bases from J, leaving 22 bases between. This CDR3 reads CASLRSDGQLNTEAFF. The CDR3 DNA reads as TGTGCCTCTCTACGAAGTGACGGACAGTTGAACACTGAAGCTTTCTTT.

J is TRBJ1-5 and V is TRBV6-5; D perhaps matches TRBD1 (5 bases). Looked up from germline, CDR1 is MNHEY and CDR2 is SVGAGI. Trimming shortened V by 6 bases and J by 3 bases, and 12 bases separated the two germline ends. This CDR3 has 14 amino acids. The DNA for the CDR3 is TGTGCCAGCAGGGTAGACAGCCTCAATCAGCCCCAGCATTTT. As protein: CASRVDSLNQPQHF.

The V gene is TRBV28, the J gene TRBJ1-5; 10 positions match TRBD1. V lost 3 bases to trimming and J lost 5 bases; unmatched junction nucleotides: 4. Looked up from germline, CDR1 is MDHEN and CDR2 is SYDVKM. This CDR3 is built from 15 residues. CDR3 in amino acids: CASSLTGGWDQPQHF. The CDR3 DNA sequence: TGTGCCAGCAGTTTGACAGGGGGCTGGGATCAGCCCCAGCATTTT. The entire variable domain, with the rest obtained from reference TRBV28 and TRBJ1-5, is as follows: DVKVTQSSRYLVKRTGEKVFLECVQDMDHENMFWYRQDPGLGLRLIYFSYDVKMKEKGDIPEGYSVSREKKERFSLILESASTNQTSMYLCASSLTGGWDQPQHFGDGTRLSIL.

The V and J genes are TRBV19 and TRBJ2-2; D not certain. V lost 7 bases, J lost 4 bases, and 13 bases lay in between. This CDR3 spans 14 amino acids. The V gene's germline CDR1 is LNHDA and CDR2 SQIVND (reference sequence). For the CDR3, the DNA is TGTGCCAGTAAGGCGGTAGGTCTCACCGGGGAGCTGTTTTTT. It codes for CASKAVGLTGELFF.

The chain carries TRBV3-1 (or the pseudogene TRBV3-2) and TRBJ2-7; TRBD1 matches at 10 bases. From germline, CDR1 is LGHDT and CDR2 YNNKEL (reference sequence). The CDR3 runs 15 residues. The ends lost 4 bases at V and 5 bases at J; junction bases unmatched: 8. The CDR3 nucleotides are TGTGCCAGCAGCCCGGCTGGGACAGGGGTGCACGAGCAGTACTTC. Its protein product is CASSPAGTGVHEQYF.

This clone was observed a handful of times. The rearrangement uses TRBV10-3 and TRBJ1-4; 10 bases are a match to TRBD1. There are 17 residues in the CDR3. The ends lost 6 bases at V and 0 bases at J; junction bases unmatched: 7. Germline V gene data show CDR1 as ENHRY and CDR2 as SYGVKD. The CDR3 region has the DNA TGTGCCATCAGGGAGGGACAGGGGACTGCAACTAATGAAAAACTGTTTTTT. This translates into CAIREGQGTATNEKLFF.

The chain recombines TRBV28 with TRBJ1-2; D remains unclear. V was clipped by 7 bases and J by 8 bases, with 8 bases between them. Germline loops: CDR1 MDHEN, CDR2 SYDVKM. This CDR3 is built from 10 residues. CDR3 DNA: TGTGCCAGCAAGAGGCTCGGCTACACCTTC. This translates into CASKRLGYTF.

This chain links TRBV27 with TRBJ1-2, with D maybe TRBD1 (6 bases). CDR1 and CDR2 from the germline V gene are MNHEY and SMNVEV (reference sequence). V lost 1 base and J lost 8, with 17 bases in between. The CDR3 totals 15 residues. The CDR3 sequence: CASSLLRDTPRGYTF. The CDR3 DNA is TGTGCCAGCAGTTTATTGAGGGACACCCCTCGGGGCTACACCTTC.

The chain uses TRBV3-1 (or the pseudogene TRBV3-2) and TRBJ2-3; the D is unclear. V gave up 1 base and J gave up 4 bases, with 9 bases separating them. This CDR3 region has 14 residues. Germline V CDR1 and CDR2: LGHDT, YNNKEL (reference sequence). CDR3 amino acids: CASSQGSTADTQYF. The CDR3 DNA follows: TGTGCCAGCAGCCAAGGATCTACGGCAGATACGCAGTATTTT.